A single sample gave rise to the 28 T cell receptor beta chains below, sequenced in a study of blood T cell repertoires in COVID-19. TCRdb keeps only in-frame clones here, not all; method: immunoSEQ multiplex PCR. Among about 76,000 clones listed, 87% were seen once. The sequenced material came from peripheral blood. These receptors all stem from a man aged 25 to 40 with acute or convalescent COVID-19.

The chain carries TRBV30 and TRBJ1-2; perhaps TRBD1 as D (6 bases). Trimming shortened V by 2 bases and J by 0 bases, and 10 bases separated the two germline ends. CDR3 length: 14 residues. Germline assignment: CDR1 GTSNPN and CDR2 SVGIG (reference sequence). The CDR3 DNA reads as TGTGCCTGGAGTTCGGACAGCTCTAACTATGGCTACACCTTC. It translates to CAWSSDSSNYGYTF.

This clone has only one observation. The V gene is TRBV4-3, the J gene TRBJ2-2; D remains ambiguous. The CDR3 consists of 14 residues. The V end lost 0 bases, the J end lost 7 bases, and 9 bases lay between the germline ends. CDR1 is LGHNA and CDR2 is YSLEER in the germline V gene. The DNA of the CDR3 is TGCGCCAGCAGCCAAGATTATAGTGGCGGGGAGCTGTTTTTT. Encoded protein: CASSQDYSGGELFF.

The chain combines TRBV5-5 with TRBJ2-2; 7 bases align to TRBD1. Germline V gene sequence: CDR1 SGHKS, CDR2 YYEKEE (reference sequence). J gave up 3 bases and V 2 bases, and 4 bases lay outside the gene matches. The CDR3 spans 15 residues. The CDR3 bases are TGTGCCAGCAGCTTCAGAGACAGGGACACCGGGGAGCTGTTTTTT. This sequence encodes CASSFRDRDTGELFF.

The chain uses TRBV19 and TRBJ1-5, with 8 bases identical to TRBD1. The CDR3 spans 15 residues. The germline V gene has CDR1 LNHDA and CDR2 SQIVND (reference sequence). V lost 3 bases, J lost 6 bases, and 7 bases stayed unmatched. As DNA, the CDR3 is TGTGCCAGTAGTATCGGGGCAGGGGGCCGTCAGCCCCAGCATTTT. As protein: CASSIGAGGRQPQHF.

V usage is TRBV18 and J usage is TRBJ2-5; 8 positions agree with TRBD2. Germline values: CDR1 KGHSH, CDR2 LQKENI. V gave up 2 bases and J gave up 2 bases; unmatched junction bases: 16. CDR3 size: 19 residues. In nucleotides, the CDR3 is TGTGCCAGCTCACCAGATGATACGAGCGGGAGCCAGGGACAAGAGACCCAGTACTTC. It is translated as CASSPDDTSGSQGQETQYF.

J is TRBJ2-2 and V is TRBV3-1 (or the pseudogene TRBV3-2); 14 bases fit TRBD2. CDR1 is LGHDT and CDR2 is YNNKEL in the germline V gene (reference sequence). The J segment lost 1 base and the V segment lost 3 bases, leaving 10 bases of the junction unmatched. CDR3 length equals 20 residues. CDR3 protein: CASSHGLAGGPLGNTGELFF. The CDR3 bases are TGTGCCAGCAGCCACGGACTAGCGGGAGGCCCATTGGGGAACACCGGGGAGCTGTTTTTT.

V usage is TRBV7-2 and J usage is TRBJ1-4; no clear D gene. V was shortened by 2 bases and J by 8 bases, with 12 bases between the two germline ends. The CDR3 is 14 amino acids. From germline, CDR1 is SGHTA and CDR2 FQGNSA. The CDR3 nucleotides read TGTGCCAGCAGCTTAAGCGGGAGTAGGGAAAAACTGTTTTTT. Translated: CASSLSGSREKLFF.

This chain joins TRBV15 and TRBJ2-2, with D perhaps TRBD1 (5 bases). CDR1 LNHNV and CDR2 YYDKDF come from the germline V gene (reference sequence). The V gene lost 5 bases and the J gene lost 0 bases, with 10 bases spanning the gap. The CDR3 has 15 amino acids. The CDR3 region is CATSRTGANTGELFF. DNA for the CDR3: TGTGCCACCAGCCGAACAGGTGCGAACACCGGGGAGCTGTTTTTT.

J is TRBJ2-1 and V is TRBV7-2, with 7 bases lining up with TRBD2. Germline V gene data show CDR1 as SGHTA and CDR2 as FQGNSA. Trimming at V came to 3 bases and at J to 6 bases, leaving 8 bases not matched to a gene. The CDR3 is made up of 15 amino acids. Here the CDR3 DNA reads TGTGCCAGCAGCTTGGGGGGAGGGACCCGCAATGAGCAGTTCTTC. Protein: CASSLGGGTRNEQFF.

This rearrangement joins TRBV19 to TRBJ2-3, with 9 bases identical to TRBD2. From germline, CDR1 is LNHDA and CDR2 SQIVND (reference sequence). This CDR3 has 15 amino acids. The V segment lost 6 bases and the J segment 7 bases; nucleotides outside the gene matches: 11. CDR3 in amino acids: CASRATEAGGNTQYF. In DNA form, the CDR3 reads TGTGCCAGTAGGGCGACGGAAGCGGGAGGAAATACGCAGTATTTT.

The chain links TRBV29-1 to TRBJ1-1, with D perhaps TRBD1 (5 bases). Trimming left V 6 bases short and J 5 bases short, with 7 bases between. This CDR3 spans 10 amino acids. Germline V gene sequence: CDR1 SQVTM, CDR2 ANQGSEA. CDR3 amino acids: CSVGGTEAFF. CDR3 coding DNA: TGCAGCGTGGGGGGAACTGAAGCTTTCTTT.

The chain carries TRBV3-1 (or the pseudogene TRBV3-2) and TRBJ2-4, with 7 bases aligning to TRBD1. Unmatched junction bases numbered 7, after V lost 2 bases and J lost 9 bases. Germline assignment: CDR1 LGHDT and CDR2 YNNKEL (reference sequence). The CDR3 consists of 14 residues. DNA for the CDR3: TGTGCCAGCAGCCAAAAACGGACAGGAGGCATTCAGTACTTC. This gives the protein CASSQKRTGGIQYF.

This clone has just a few counts. The J gene is TRBJ1-2, the V gene TRBV4-2, with TRBD1 matching over 8 bases. J gave up 5 bases and V 0 bases, and 11 bases lay outside the gene matches. CDR3 length equals 17 residues. Germline V CDR1 and CDR2: LGHNA, YNFKEQ. The CDR3 DNA is TGTGCCAGCAGCCAAGATTCGGGGACAGGTCGCCGGTATGGCTACACCTTC. The encoded protein is CASSQDSGTGRRYGYTF.

The gene calls are TRBV28 and TRBJ2-5; the match to TRBD1 covers 8 bases. This CDR3 has 14 residues. V shed 5 bases, J shed 6 bases, and the junction held 8 bases outside the gene matches. Germline CDR1 reads MDHEN; CDR2 reads SYDVKM. The CDR3 nucleotides are TGTGCCAGCAGTCCACCATACAGGGGGAAGACCCAGTACTTC. The encoded protein is CASSPPYRGKTQYF. The full variable domain, rest sourced from reference TRBV28 and TRBJ2-5, is DVKVTQSSRYLVKRTGEKVFLECVQDMDHENMFWYRQDPGLGLRLIYFSYDVKMKEKGDIPEGYSVSREKKERFSLILESASTNQTSMYLCASSPPYRGKTQYFGPGTRLLVL.

This chain uses TRBV7-9 with TRBJ2-5, with unresolved D. This CDR3 contains 13 residues. The germline V gene has CDR1 SEHNR and CDR2 FQNEAQ (reference sequence). The V end lost 2 bases, the J end lost 2 bases, and 6 bases lay between the germline ends. The CDR3 coding sequence is TGTGCCAGCAGCTTACTACAGCAAGAGACCCAGTACTTC. Protein product: CASSLLQQETQYF.

The chain employs TRBV28 and TRBJ2-7; 10 nucleotides agree with TRBD2. The CDR3 totals 16 residues. V shed 3 bases and J 2 bases; nucleotides not matched to a gene: 7. Germline CDR1 MDHEN, CDR2 SYDVKM. CDR3 nucleotides: TGTGCCAGCAGTTTGACTAGCGGGTGGACAACCTACGAGCAGTACTTC. Residues: CASSLTSGWTTYEQYF.

This chain uses TRBV27 with TRBJ1-2, with unresolved D. V was shortened by 5 bases and J by 3 bases, with 10 bases between the two germline ends. The germline V gene encodes CDR1 MNHEY and CDR2 SMNVEV (reference sequence). This CDR3 spans 13 amino acids. CDR3 protein: CASSPQIDYGYTF. CDR3 bases: TGTGCCAGCAGTCCACAGATTGACTATGGCTACACCTTC.

The chain recombines TRBV19 with TRBJ2-1, with 11 bases lining up with TRBD2. The CDR3 loop spans 14 amino acids. Germline values: CDR1 LNHDA, CDR2 SQIVND (reference sequence). Unmatched junction bases numbered 3, after V lost 7 bases and J lost 4 bases. The CDR3 DNA reads as TGTGCCAGTACCCTAGCGGGAGGATACAATGAGCAGTTCTTC. Translated: CASTLAGGYNEQFF.

V usage is TRBV7-2 and J usage is TRBJ2-3, with 11 nucleotides matching TRBD2. The CDR3 totals 16 residues. Looked up from germline, CDR1 is SGHTA and CDR2 is FQGNSA. Trimming cost V 5 bases and J 4 bases; bases outside gene matches: 8. Written as DNA, the CDR3 is TGTGCCAGCAGCCTCAAACTAGCGGGAGCGGCAGATACGCAGTATTTT. Its translation is CASSLKLAGAADTQYF.

V is TRBV7-2 and J is TRBJ1-5; D perhaps matches TRBD1 (6 bases). The CDR3 runs to 14 residues. V gave up 3 bases and J gave up 4 bases, with 10 bases separating them. Germline-derived CDR1 and CDR2 are SGHTA and FQGNSA. CDR3 sequence reads: CASSLGGPNQPQHF. The CDR3 DNA reads TGTGCCAGCAGCTTGGGGGGGCCGAATCAGCCCCAGCATTTT. Full variable domain (outside the CDR3, taken from reference TRBV7-2 and TRBJ1-5): GAGVSQSPSNKVTEKGKDVELRCDPISGHTALYWYRQSLGQGLEFLIYFQGNSAPDKSGLPSDRFSAERTGGSVSTLTIQRTQQEDSAVYLCASSLGGPNQPQHFGDGTRLSIL.

V is TRBV6-6 and J is TRBJ2-7, with 9 bases lining up with TRBD2. This CDR3 has 15 amino acids. Trimming took 0 bases from V and 6 from J; bases not matched to a gene: 6. CDR1 and CDR2 from the germline V gene are MNHNY and SVGAGI (reference sequence). CDR3 amino acids: CASSYSNSGRSEQYF. CDR3 coding DNA: TGTGCCAGCAGTTACTCGAATAGCGGGAGAAGCGAGCAGTACTTC.

J is TRBJ2-2 and V is TRBV29-1; 8 nucleotides align to TRBD1. V was clipped by 6 bases and J by 4 bases; unmatched bases: 10. The germline gives CDR1 SQVTM, CDR2 ANQGSEA. The CDR3 runs 15 residues. CDR3 coding DNA: TGCAGCGTAACTAGAACAGGGGGAGTCACCGGGGAGCTGTTTTTT. As protein: CSVTRTGGVTGELFF.

V is TRBV29-1 and J is TRBJ2-2; 11 bases line up with TRBD2. The V gene end was trimmed by 6 bases and the J gene end by 2 bases; junction bases not matched to a gene: 5. The CDR3 runs 15 residues. CDR1 and CDR2 from the germline V gene are SQVTM and ANQGSEA. CDR3 sequence (DNA): TGCAGCGTCATGGGACTAGCGGTTAACACCGGGGAGCTGTTTTTT. Translated, it gives CSVMGLAVNTGELFF.

CDR3 in DNA: TGTGCCAGCACCATCAAACAGGGAAGAAACTATGGCTACACCTTC. Its translation: CASTIKQGRNYGYTF. The genes are TRBV7-9 and TRBJ1-2; TRBD1 might be the D (6 bases). The germline V gene has CDR1 SEHNR and CDR2 FQNEAQ (reference sequence). Between the trimmed V and J ends, which lost 7 bases and 2 bases, there was a span of 17 bases. This CDR3 comprises 15 residues.

The chain couples TRBV12-3 or TRBV12-4 to TRBJ2-5, with D possibly matching TRBD1 (6 bases). Trimming took off 7 bases at V and 1 base at J, with 10 bases between the two ends. The CDR3 spans 13 residues. CDR3 in DNA: TGTGCCAGCACCCGGACAGCCCAAGAGACCCAGTACTTC. Encoded protein: CASTRTAQETQYF.

This chain connects TRBV28 to TRBJ1-4; a possible D gene is TRBD1 (6 bases). V was cut by 4 bases and J by 0 bases, with 15 bases left in between. Germline CDR1 is MDHEN and CDR2 is SYDVKM. The CDR3 covers 17 residues. The CDR3 DNA is TGTGCCAGCAGTTCGTCGATGCGACAGGCAACTAATGAAAAACTGTTTTTT. Its protein product is CASSSSMRQATNEKLFF.

The J gene is TRBJ2-2, the V gene TRBV2; 9 bases agree with TRBD2. This CDR3 comprises 14 residues. The V and J ends lost 7 bases and 1 base, in that order; junction bases with no gene match: 1. The germline gives CDR1 SNHLY, CDR2 FYNNEI. CDR3: CASKAGGNTGELFF. In DNA form, the CDR3 reads TGTGCCAGCAAAGCGGGAGGGAACACCGGGGAGCTGTTTTTT.

This clone was seen once. The rearrangement links TRBV27 to TRBJ2-2, with unresolved D. The ends were cut back, 3 bases at V and 5 bases at J, with 4 bases in the middle. The CDR3 consists of 12 residues. Per the germline V gene, CDR1 is MNHEY and CDR2 is SMNVEV (reference sequence). DNA of the CDR3: TGTGCCAGCAGTTTCGGGACCGGGGAGCTGTTTTTT. This gives the protein CASSFGTGELFF.